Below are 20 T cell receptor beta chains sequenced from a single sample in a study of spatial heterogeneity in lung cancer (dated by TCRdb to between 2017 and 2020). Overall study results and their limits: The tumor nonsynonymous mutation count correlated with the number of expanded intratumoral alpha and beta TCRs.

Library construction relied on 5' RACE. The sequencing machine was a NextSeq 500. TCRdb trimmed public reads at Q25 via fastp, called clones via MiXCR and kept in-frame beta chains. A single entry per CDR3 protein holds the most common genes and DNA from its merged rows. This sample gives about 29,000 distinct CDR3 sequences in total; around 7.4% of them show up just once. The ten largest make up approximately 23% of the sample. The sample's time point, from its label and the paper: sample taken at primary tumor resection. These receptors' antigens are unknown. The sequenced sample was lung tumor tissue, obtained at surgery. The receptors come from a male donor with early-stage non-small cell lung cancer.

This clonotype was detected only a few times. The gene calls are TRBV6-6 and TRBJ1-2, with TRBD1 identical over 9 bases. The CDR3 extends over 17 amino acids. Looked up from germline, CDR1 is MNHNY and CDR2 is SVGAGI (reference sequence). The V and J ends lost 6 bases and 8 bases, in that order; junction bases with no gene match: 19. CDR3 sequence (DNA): TGTGCCAGCAGATCAGAATTCACCGGGACAGGGATTCGGGGCTACACCTTC. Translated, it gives CASRSEFTGTGIRGYTF.

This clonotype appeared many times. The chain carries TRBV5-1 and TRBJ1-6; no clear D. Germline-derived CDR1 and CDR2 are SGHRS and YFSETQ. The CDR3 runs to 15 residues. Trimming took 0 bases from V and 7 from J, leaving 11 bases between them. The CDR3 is CASSLGGGENSPLHF. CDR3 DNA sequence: TGCGCCAGCAGCTTGGGGGGTGGAGAAAATTCACCCCTCCACTTT.

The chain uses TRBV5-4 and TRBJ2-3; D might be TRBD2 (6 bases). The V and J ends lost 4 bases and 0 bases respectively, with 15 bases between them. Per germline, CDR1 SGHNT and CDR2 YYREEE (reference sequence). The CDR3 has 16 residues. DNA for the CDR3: TGTGCCAGCAGCCCGGGGGTGGGCAGGAGCACAGATACGCAGTATTTT. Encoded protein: CASSPGVGRSTDTQYF.

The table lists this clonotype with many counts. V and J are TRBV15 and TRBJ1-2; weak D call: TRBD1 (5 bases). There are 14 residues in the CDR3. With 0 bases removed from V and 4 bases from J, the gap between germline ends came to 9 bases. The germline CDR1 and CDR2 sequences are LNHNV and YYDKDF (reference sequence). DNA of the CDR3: TGTGCCACCAGCAGAGATCCAGGGTCCTATGGCTACACCTTC. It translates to CATSRDPGSYGYTF.

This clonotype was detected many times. CDR3 loop: CASSRRGLAGARNEQFF. The CDR3 region has the DNA TGTGCCAGCAGTCGTAGGGGACTAGCGGGGGCGAGAAATGAGCAGTTCTTC. The J gene is TRBJ2-1, the V gene TRBV27; 14 bases are shared with TRBD2. V shed 5 bases and J 7 bases; nucleotides not matched to a gene: 10. Germline CDR1 MNHEY, CDR2 SMNVEV (reference sequence). This CDR3 is 17 amino acids long.

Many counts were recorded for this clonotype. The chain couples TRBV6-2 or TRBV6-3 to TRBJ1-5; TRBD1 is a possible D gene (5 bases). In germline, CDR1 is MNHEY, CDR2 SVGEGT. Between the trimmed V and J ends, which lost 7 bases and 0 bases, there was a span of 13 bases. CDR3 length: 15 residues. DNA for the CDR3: TGTGCCAGCACCGACCGACAGACTAGCAATCAGCCCCAGCATTTT. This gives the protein CASTDRQTSNQPQHF.

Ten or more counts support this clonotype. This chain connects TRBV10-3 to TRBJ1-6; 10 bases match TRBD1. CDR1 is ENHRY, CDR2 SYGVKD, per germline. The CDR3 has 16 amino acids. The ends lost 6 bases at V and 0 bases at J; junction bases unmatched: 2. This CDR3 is CAISRTGGSYNSPLHF. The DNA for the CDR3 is TGTGCCATCAGCCGGACAGGGGGCTCCTATAATTCACCCCTCCACTTT.

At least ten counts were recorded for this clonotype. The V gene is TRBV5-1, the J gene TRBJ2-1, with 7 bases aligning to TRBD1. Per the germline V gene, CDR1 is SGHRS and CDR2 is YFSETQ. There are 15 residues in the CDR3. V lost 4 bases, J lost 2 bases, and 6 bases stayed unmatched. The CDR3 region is CASSQGTVAYNEQFF. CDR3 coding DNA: TGCGCCAGCAGCCAAGGGACAGTTGCCTACAATGAGCAGTTCTTC.

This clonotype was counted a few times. This CDR3 is CASSLEGGDNSPLHF. The DNA for the CDR3 is TGTGCCAGCAGCTTGGAGGGAGGTGACAATTCACCCCTCCACTTT. This chain joins TRBV7-2 and TRBJ1-6; D is unresolved. Looked up from germline, CDR1 is SGHTA and CDR2 is FQGNSA. V lost 3 bases and J 7 bases, leaving 13 bases between the germline ends. The CDR3 loop spans 15 amino acids. The full variable domain, completed using reference TRBV7-2 and TRBJ1-6, is GAGVSQSPSNKVTEKGKDVELRCDPISGHTALYWYRQSLGQGLEFLIYFQGNSAPDKSGLPSDRFSAERTGGSVSTLTIQRTQQEDSAVYLCASSLEGGDNSPLHFGNGTRLTVT.

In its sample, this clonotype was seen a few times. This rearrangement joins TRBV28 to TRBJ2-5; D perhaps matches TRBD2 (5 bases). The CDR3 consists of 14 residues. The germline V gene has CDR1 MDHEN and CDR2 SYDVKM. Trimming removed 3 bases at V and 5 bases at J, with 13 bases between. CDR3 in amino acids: CASSLRVTGETQYF. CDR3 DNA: TGTGCCAGCAGTTTGAGGGTGACGGGGGAGACCCAGTACTTC.

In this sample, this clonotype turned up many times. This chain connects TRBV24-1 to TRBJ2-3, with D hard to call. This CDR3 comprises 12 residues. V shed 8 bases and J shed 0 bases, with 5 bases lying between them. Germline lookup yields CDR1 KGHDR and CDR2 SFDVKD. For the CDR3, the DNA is TGTGCCACCAAGGGAAGCACAGATACGCAGTATTTT. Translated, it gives CATKGSTDTQYF.

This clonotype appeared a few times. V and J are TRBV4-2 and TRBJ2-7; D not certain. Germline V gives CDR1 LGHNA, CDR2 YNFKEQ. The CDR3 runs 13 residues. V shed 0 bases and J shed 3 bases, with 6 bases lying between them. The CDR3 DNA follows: TGTGCCAGCAGCCAAGATAGTATCTACGAGCAGTACTTC. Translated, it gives CASSQDSIYEQYF.

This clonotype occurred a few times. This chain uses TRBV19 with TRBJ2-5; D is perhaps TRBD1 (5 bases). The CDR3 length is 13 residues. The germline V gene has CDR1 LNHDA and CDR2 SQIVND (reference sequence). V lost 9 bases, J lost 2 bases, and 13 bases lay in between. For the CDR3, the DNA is TGTGCCAGCAGCCGACAGACTCAAGAGACCCAGTACTTC. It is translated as CASSRQTQETQYF. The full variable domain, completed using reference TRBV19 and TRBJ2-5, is DGGITQSPKYLFRKEGQNVTLSCEQNLNHDAMYWYRQDPGQGLRLIYYSQIVNDFQKGDIAEGYSVSREKKESFPLTVTSAQKNPTAFYLCASSRQTQETQYFGPGTRLLVL.

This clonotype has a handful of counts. The CDR3 spells CAISEQNRGKGYTF. CDR3 nucleotide sequence: TGTGCCATCAGTGAGCAAAACAGGGGAAAAGGCTACACCTTC. The chain combines TRBV10-3 with TRBJ1-2, with 7 bases aligning to TRBD1. Looked up from germline, CDR1 is ENHRY and CDR2 is SYGVKD. The CDR3 spans 14 residues. The trim removed 2 bases at V and 8 bases at J, leaving 8 bases unmatched.

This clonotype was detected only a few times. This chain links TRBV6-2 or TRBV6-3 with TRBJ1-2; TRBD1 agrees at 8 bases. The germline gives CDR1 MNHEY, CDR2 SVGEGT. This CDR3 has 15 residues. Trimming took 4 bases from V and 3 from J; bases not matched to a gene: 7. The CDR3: CASSSTGGKDYGYTF. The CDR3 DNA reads TGTGCCAGCAGTTCTACAGGGGGAAAGGACTATGGCTACACCTTC.

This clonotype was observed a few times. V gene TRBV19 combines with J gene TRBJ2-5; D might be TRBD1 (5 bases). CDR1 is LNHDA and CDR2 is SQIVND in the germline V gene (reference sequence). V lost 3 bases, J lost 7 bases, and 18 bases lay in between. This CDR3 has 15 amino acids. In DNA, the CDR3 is TGTGCCAGTAGTATCGGCAGGGTCTATGAAGGGACCCAGTACTTC. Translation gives CASSIGRVYEGTQYF. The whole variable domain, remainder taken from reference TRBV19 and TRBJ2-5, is DGGITQSPKYLFRKEGQNVTLSCEQNLNHDAMYWYRQDPGQGLRLIYYSQIVNDFQKGDIAEGYSVSREKKESFPLTVTSAQKNPTAFYLCASSIGRVYEGTQYFGPGTRLLVL.

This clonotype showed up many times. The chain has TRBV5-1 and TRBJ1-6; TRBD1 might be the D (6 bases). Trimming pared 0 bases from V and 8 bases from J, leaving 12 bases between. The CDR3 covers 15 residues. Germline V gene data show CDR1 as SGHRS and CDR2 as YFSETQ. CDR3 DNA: TGCGCCAGCAGCTTGGGGACCTCAGGGGATTCACCCCTCCACTTT. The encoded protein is CASSLGTSGDSPLHF.

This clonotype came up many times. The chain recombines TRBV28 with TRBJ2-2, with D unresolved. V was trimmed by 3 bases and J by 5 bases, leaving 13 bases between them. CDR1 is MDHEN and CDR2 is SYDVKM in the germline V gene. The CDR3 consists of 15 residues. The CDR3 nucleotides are TGTGCCAGCAGTTTTATGACGGCCGTAACCGGGGAGCTGTTTTTT. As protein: CASSFMTAVTGELFF.

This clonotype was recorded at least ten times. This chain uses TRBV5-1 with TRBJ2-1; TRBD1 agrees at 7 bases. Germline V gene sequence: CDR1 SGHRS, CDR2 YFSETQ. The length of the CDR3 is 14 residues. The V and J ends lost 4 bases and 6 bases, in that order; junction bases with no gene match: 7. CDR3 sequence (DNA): TGCGCCAGCAGCCCCGGGCCAGGGGGCAATGAGCAGTTCTTC. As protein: CASSPGPGGNEQFF.

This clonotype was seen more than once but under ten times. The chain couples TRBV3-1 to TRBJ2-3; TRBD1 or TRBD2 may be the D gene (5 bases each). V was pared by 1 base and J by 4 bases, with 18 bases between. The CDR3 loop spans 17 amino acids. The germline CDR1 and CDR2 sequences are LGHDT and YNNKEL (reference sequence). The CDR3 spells CASSQGRLGVGSDTQYF. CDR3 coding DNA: TGTGCCAGCAGCCAAGGTCGGCTGGGGGTCGGCTCAGATACGCAGTATTTT.